This T cell receptor (beta chain) was captured by sequencing in a study of blood T cell repertoires in COVID-19. The wider study: Sites across the United States, Italy and Spain contributed samples from acute and convalescent COVID-19.

Per the original methods: Amplifying reference gene primers gave estimates of nucleated cell counts. Assay: immunoSEQ multiplex PCR; the TCRdb copy retains only in-frame clones and omits some. V and J calls plus clone size are reproduced from that table; the DNA served to infer D and trimming. Among 110,000 or so clones, 80% to 90% were seen once, and the ten largest hold under 6%. The germline CDR1 and CDR2 sequences are SGHAT and FQNNGV. V dropped 7 bases and J dropped 3; count of bases not matched to a gene: 8. The CDR3 loop spans 15 amino acids. Sequenced input: peripheral blood. This sequence originates from a woman aged 50 to 60 with acute or convalescent COVID-19. The rearrangement joins TRBV11-2 to TRBJ2-2; 7 bases fit TRBD1. In DNA, the CDR3 is TGTGCCAGCACCGATCGGGACAGCTACACCGGGGAGCTGTTTTTT. Translated, it gives CASTDRDSYTGELFF.